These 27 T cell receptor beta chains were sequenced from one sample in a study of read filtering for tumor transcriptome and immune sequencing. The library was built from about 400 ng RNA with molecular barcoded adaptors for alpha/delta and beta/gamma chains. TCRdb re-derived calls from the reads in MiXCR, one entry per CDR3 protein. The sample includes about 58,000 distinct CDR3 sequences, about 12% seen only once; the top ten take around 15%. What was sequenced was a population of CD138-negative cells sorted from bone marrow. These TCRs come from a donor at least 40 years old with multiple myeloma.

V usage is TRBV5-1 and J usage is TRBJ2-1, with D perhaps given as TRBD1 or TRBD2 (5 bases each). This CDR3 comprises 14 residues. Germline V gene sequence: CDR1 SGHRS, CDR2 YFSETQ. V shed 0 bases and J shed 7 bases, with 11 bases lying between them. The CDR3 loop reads CASSLGGLKNEQFF. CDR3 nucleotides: TGCGCCAGCAGCTTGGGGGGGTTGAAGAATGAGCAGTTCTTC.

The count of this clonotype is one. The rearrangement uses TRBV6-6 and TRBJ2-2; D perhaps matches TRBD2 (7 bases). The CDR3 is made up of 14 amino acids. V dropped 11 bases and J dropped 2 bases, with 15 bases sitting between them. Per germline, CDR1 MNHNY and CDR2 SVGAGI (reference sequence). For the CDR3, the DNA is TGTGCCGGACTAGACAGGAGCAACACCGGGGAGCTGTTTTTT. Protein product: CAGLDRSNTGELFF.

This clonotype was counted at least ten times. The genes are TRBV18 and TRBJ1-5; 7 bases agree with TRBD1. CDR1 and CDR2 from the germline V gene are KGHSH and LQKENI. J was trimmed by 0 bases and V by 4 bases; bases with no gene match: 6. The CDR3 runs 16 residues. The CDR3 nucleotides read TGTGCCAGCTCACGAACACAGGGGTATAGCAATCAGCCCCAGCATTTT. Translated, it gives CASSRTQGYSNQPQHF.

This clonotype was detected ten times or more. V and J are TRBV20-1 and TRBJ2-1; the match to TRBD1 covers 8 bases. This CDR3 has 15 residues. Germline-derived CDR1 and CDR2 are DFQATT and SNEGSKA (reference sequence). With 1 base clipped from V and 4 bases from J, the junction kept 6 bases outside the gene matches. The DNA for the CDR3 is TGCAGTGCTAGAGGGGAAGGACAGGGATACAATGAGCAGTTCTTC. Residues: CSARGEGQGYNEQFF.

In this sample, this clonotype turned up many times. The CDR3 nucleotides are TGCAGTGCAAAGGGACTAGCGGGGGGGCCGGTTCGGAGGGACGAGCAGTACTTC. Translation gives CSAKGLAGGPVRRDEQYF. The V call is TRBV20-1, the J call TRBJ2-7; 16 nucleotides match TRBD2. V lost 6 bases to trimming and J lost 5 bases; unmatched junction nucleotides: 16. The CDR3 consists of 18 residues. Germline loops: CDR1 DFQATT, CDR2 SNEGSKA (reference sequence).

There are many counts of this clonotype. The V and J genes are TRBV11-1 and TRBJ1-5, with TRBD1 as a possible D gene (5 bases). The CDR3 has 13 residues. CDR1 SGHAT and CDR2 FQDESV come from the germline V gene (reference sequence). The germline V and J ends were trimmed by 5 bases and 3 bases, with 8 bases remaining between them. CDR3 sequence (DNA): TGTGCCAGCAGCCCAGGGTACAATCAGCCCCAGCATTTT. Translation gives CASSPGYNQPQHF.

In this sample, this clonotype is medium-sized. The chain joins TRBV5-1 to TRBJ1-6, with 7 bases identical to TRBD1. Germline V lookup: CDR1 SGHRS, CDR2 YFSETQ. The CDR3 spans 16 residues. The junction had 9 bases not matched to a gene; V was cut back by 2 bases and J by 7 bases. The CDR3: CASSFTTGTENSPLHF. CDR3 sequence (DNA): TGCGCCAGCAGCTTCACGACCGGGACAGAAAATTCACCCCTCCACTTT.

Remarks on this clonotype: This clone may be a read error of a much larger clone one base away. The CDR3 DNA reads as TGCAGCGCCGGGGACACGAACACCGGGGAGCCGTTTTTT. Translated: CSAGDTNTGEPFF. This chain joins TRBV29-1 and TRBJ2-2; maybe TRBD1 (6 bases). The CDR3 length is 13 residues. The V gene's germline CDR1 is SQVTM and CDR2 ANQGSEA.

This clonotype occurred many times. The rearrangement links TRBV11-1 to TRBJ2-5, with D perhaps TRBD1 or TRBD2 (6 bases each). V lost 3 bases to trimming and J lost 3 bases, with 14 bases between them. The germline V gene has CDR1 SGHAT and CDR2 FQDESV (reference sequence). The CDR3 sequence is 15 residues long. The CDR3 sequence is CASSFYGGGKETQYF. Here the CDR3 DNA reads TGTGCCAGCAGCTTCTACGGGGGCGGTAAAGAGACCCAGTACTTC.

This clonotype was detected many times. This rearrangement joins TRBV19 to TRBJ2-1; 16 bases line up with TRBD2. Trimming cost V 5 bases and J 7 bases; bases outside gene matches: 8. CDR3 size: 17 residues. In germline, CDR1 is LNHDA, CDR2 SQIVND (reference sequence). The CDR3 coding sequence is TGTGCCAGTAGTTTCCTCCTGGGACTAGCGGGGGGGAATGAGCAGTTCTTC. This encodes CASSFLLGLAGGNEQFF.

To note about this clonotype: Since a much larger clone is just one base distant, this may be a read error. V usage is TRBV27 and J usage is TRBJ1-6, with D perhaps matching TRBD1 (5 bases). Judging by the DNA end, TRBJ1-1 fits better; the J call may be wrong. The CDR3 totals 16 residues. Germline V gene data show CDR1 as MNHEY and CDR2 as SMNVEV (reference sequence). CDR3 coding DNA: TGTGCCAGCAGTTTGGAGGGACGCTGGGTGGGCACTGTAGCTTTCTTT. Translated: CASSLEGRWVGTVAFF.

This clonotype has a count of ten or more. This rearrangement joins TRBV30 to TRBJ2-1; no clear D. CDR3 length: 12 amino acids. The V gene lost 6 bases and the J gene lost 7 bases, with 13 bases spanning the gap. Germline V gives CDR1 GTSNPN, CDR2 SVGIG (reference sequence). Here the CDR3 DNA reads TGTGCCTGCCTTCTAGTGGGGAATGAGCAGTTCTTC. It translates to CACLLVGNEQFF.

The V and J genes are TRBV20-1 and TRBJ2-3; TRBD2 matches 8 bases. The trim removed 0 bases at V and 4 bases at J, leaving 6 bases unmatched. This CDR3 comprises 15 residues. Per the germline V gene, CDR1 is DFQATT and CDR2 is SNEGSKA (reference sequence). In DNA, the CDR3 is TGCAGTGCTAGAGATTCGGCAGCGGGGGCAGATACGCAGTATTTT. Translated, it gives CSARDSAAGADTQYF.

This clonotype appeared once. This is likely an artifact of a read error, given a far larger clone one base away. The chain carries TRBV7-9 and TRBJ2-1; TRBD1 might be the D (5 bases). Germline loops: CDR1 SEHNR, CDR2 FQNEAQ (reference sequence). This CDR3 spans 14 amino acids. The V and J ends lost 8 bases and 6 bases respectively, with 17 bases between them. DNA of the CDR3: TGTGCCAGCGCCGAGACAGAGACTCCCAATGAGCAGTTCTTC. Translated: CASAETETPNEQFF. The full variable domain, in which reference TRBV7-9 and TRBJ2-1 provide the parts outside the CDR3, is DTGVSQNPRHKITKRGQNVTFRCDPISEHNRLYWYRQTLGQGPEFLTYFQNEAQLEKSRLLSDRFSAERPKGSFSTLEIQRTEQGDSAMYLCASAETETPNEQFFGPGTRLTVL.

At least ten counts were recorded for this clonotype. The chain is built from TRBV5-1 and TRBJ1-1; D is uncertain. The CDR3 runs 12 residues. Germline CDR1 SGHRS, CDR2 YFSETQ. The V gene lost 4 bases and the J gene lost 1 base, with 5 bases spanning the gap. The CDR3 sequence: CASSTENTEAFF. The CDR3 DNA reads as TGCGCCAGCAGCACAGAGAACACTGAAGCTTTCTTT.

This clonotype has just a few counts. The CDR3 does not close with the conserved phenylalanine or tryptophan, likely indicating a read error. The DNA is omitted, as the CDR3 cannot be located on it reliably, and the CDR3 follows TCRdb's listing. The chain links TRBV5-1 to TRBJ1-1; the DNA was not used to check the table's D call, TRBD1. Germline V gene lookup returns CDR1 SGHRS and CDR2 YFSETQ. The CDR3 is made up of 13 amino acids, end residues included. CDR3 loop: CASSARTGAEALS.

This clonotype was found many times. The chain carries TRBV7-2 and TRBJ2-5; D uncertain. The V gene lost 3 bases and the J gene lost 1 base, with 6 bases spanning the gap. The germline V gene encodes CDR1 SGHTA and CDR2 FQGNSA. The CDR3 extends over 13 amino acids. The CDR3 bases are TGTGCCAGCAGCTTTGACTTCCAAGAGACCCAGTACTTC. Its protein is CASSFDFQETQYF.

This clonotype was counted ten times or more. CDR3 region: CASTNRQLWNEKLFF. For the CDR3, the DNA is TGTGCCAGCACCAACCGGCAACTGTGGAATGAAAAACTGTTTTTT. The chain recombines TRBV2 with TRBJ1-4; D ambiguous. V was cut by 7 bases and J by 5 bases, with 17 bases left in between. The CDR3 has 15 amino acids. Germline V gene sequence: CDR1 SNHLY, CDR2 FYNNEI.

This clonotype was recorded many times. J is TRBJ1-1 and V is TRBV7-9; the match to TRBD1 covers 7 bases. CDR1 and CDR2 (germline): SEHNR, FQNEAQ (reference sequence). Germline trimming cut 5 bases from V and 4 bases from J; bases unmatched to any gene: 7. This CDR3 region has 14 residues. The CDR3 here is CASSVQGQGTEAFF. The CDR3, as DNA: TGTGCCAGCAGCGTACAGGGGCAGGGCACTGAAGCTTTCTTT. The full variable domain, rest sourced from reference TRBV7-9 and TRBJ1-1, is DTGVSQNPRHKITKRGQNVTFRCDPISEHNRLYWYRQTLGQGPEFLTYFQNEAQLEKSRLLSDRFSAERPKGSFSTLEIQRTEQGDSAMYLCASSVQGQGTEAFFGQGTRLTVV.

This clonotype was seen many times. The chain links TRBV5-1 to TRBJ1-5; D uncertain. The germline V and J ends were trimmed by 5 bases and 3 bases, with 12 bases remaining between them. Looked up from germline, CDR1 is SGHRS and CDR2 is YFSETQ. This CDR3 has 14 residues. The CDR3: CASSSDNPNQPQHF. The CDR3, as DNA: TGCGCCAGCAGTTCCGACAATCCCAATCAGCCCCAGCATTTT.

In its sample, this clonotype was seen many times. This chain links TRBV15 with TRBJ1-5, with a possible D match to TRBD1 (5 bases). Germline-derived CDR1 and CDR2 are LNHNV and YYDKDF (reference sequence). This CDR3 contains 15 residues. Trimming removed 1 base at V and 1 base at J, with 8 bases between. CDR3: CATSRVGGSNQPQHF. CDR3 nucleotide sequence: TGTGCCACCAGCAGAGTTGGGGGGAGCAATCAGCCCCAGCATTTT.

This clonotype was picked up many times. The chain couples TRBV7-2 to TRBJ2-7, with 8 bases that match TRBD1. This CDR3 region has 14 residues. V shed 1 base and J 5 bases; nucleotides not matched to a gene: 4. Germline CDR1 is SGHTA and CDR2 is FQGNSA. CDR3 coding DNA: TGTGCCAGCAGCTTAGGCGGACAGGGAAACGAGCAGTACTTC. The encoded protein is CASSLGGQGNEQYF.

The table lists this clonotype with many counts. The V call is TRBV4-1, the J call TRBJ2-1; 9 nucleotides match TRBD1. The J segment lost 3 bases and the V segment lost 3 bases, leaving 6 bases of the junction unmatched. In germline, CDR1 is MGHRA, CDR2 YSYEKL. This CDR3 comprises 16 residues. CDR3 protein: CASSHQRTGVYNEQFF. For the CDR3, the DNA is TGCGCCAGCAGCCACCAAAGGACAGGGGTCTACAATGAGCAGTTCTTC.

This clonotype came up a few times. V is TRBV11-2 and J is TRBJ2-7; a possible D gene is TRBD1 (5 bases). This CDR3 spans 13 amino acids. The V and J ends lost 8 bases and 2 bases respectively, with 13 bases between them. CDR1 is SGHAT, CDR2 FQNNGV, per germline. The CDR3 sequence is CASSEGAAYEQYF. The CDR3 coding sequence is TGTGCCAGCTCCGAAGGGGCAGCCTACGAGCAGTACTTC.

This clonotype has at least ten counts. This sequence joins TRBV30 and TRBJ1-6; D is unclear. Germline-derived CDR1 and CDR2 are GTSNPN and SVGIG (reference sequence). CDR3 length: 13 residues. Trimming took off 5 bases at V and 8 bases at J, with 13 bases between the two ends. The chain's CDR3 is CAWDPTGDSPLHF. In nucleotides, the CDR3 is TGTGCCTGGGATCCCACCGGGGATTCACCCCTCCACTTT.

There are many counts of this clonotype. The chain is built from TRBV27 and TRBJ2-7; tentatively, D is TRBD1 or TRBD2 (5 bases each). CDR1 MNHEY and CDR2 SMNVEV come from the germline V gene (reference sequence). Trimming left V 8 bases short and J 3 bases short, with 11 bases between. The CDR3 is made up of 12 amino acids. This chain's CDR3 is CASGGRFYEQYF. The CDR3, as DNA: TGTGCCAGCGGGGGTCGCTTCTACGAGCAGTACTTC.

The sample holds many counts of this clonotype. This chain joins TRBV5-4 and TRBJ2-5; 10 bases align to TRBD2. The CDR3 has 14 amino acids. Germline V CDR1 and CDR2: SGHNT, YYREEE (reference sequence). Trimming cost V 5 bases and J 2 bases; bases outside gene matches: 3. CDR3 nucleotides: TGTGCCAGCAGACTAGCGGGGCCTCAAGAGACCCAGTACTTC. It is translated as CASRLAGPQETQYF.